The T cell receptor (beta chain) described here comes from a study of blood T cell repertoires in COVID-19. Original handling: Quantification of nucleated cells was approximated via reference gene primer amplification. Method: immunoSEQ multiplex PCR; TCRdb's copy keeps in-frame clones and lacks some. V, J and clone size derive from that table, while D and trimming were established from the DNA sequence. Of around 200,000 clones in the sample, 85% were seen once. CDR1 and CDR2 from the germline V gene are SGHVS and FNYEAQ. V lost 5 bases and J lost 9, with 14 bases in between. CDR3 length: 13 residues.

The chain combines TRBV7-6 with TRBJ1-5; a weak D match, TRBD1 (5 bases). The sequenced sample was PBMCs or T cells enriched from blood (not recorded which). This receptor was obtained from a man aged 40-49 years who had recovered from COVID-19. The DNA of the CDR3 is TGTGCCAGCAGCCCGGTGATCGGGGGGCCCCAGCATTTT. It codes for CASSPVIGGPQHF.